This T cell receptor beta chain was profiled in a study of CD8+ T cells in alopecia areata. Whole-study results and caveats: Tofacitinib produced a significant decrease in scalp clonality and in expanded CD8+ clones among the top 100.

RNA extraction was followed by reverse transcription into cDNA, which acted as the sequencing template. Assay used: immunoSEQ multiplex PCR; TCRdb lists only in-frame clones, some missing. This table has approximately 150,000 clones, about 54% appearing once. There are a few counts of this clone. The antigen remains undetermined. This CDR3 is 15 amino acids long. V lost 4 bases, J lost 6 bases, and 13 bases lay in between. Germline CDR1 and CDR2: MNHEY and SMNVEV (reference sequence). The treatment here: oral pan-JAK inhibitor, 5-10 mg twice daily. Sampling of alopecia areata patients yielded lesional scalp punch biopsies as well as peripheral blood.

The source is a human donor with alopecia areata. The V and J genes are TRBV27 and TRBJ1-6; a possible D gene is TRBD1 (6 bases). The sequencing used CD4+ T cells sorted from blood, collected at approximately week 56, from a patient treated with tofacitinib. This CDR3 is CASSSGVGGNSPLHF. CDR3 coding DNA: TGTGCCAGCAGTTCAGGGGTGGGGGGTAATTCACCCCTCCACTTT.